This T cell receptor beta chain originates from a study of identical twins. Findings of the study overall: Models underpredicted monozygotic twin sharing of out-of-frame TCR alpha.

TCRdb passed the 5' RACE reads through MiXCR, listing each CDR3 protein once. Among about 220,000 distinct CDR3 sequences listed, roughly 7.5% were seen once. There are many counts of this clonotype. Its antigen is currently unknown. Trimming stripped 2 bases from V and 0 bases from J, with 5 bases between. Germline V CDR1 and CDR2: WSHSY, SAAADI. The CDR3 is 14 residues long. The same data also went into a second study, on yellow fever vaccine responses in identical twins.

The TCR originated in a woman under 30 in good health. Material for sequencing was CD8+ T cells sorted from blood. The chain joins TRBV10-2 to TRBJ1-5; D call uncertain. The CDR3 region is CASSEGYSNQPQHF. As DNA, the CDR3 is TGCGCCAGCAGTGAGGGGTATAGCAATCAGCCCCAGCATTTT.